Here is one TCR beta chain with its context. This sample was included in a study of T cell changes during pregnancy in multiple sclerosis. Method: immunoSEQ multiplex PCR; TCRdb's copy keeps in-frame clones and lacks some. The sample yields 40,000 to 45,000 clones, approximately 91% seen once. Per germline, CDR1 SEHNR and CDR2 FQNEAQ (reference sequence). The germline V and J ends were trimmed by 5 bases and 8 bases, with 19 bases remaining between them. The CDR3 is made up of 15 amino acids. V gene TRBV7-9 combines with J gene TRBJ2-1; TRBD1 might be the D (5 bases). The source was CD4+ T cells from peripheral blood mononuclear cells, collected in the second trimester of pregnancy. The clonotype originates from a female donor in good health, enrolled as a control in a pregnancy study. In nucleotides, the CDR3 is TGTGCCAGCAGCCTAGGTTCAGGGTCGGTTGATGAGCAGTTCTTC. Protein sequence: CASSLGSGSVDEQFF.